This record concerns one T cell receptor beta chain sequence. Compared with germline, one end of the junction differs, possibly owing to a read error. This specimen comes from a study of tumor and adjacent non-tumor tissue in lung cancer. Study overall: The cohort had under 15 adenocarcinoma, a couple of squamous cell and 1 small cell patients.

The template was RNA from unsorted bulk tissue. This non-tumor lung sample came from over 3 cm beyond the tumor edge. Germline-derived CDR1 and CDR2 are DFQATT and SNEGSKA (reference sequence). This CDR3 is 13 amino acids long. The library came from three nested PCR rounds adapted from ARM-PCR protocols. In TCRdb, the multiplex PCR reads were re-called with MiXCR into one record per CDR3 protein. The sample contains about 76,000 distinct CDR3 sequences, approximately 78% of which appear only once. The receptor's source is a man in his fifties or sixties with non-small cell lung cancer. The sample taken for sequencing was distant non-tumor lung tissue. This chain joins TRBV20-1 and TRBJ2-7, with unresolved D. As DNA, the CDR3 is TGTAGTGCTATGGGGATGGCTATGGGCGAGCAGTACTTC. It specifies CSAMGMAMGEQYF.